Listed below are T cell receptor beta chains from one sample, sequenced in a study of radiotherapy plus CTLA-4 blockade in lung cancer. Some clones are missing from TCRdb's copy, which holds only in-frame ones; the method was immunoSEQ multiplex PCR. Of 60,000 to 70,000 clones in the sample, approximately 80% were seen once. The material sequenced was peripheral blood, taken from a patient treated with radiotherapy plus ipilimumab. The receptors stem from a human donor with non-small cell lung cancer who had a partial response to radiotherapy plus ipilimumab. Each CDR3 is given with its conserved first and last residue. The D gene is left open where the match is weak. The size entry is marked missing in some rows and otherwise reads once, few, many or a size class.

size,V,D,J,CDR3,DNA
-,TRBV6-5,-,TRBJ2-2,CASSPTATNTGELFF,TGTGCCAGCAGCCCGACAGCAACTAACACCGGGGAGCTGTTTTTT
-,TRBV5-1,-,TRBJ1-4,CASSPGAGANEKLFF,TGCGCCAGCAGCCCAGGGGCGGGAGCTAATGAAAAACTGTTTTTT
few,TRBV4-1,-,TRBJ2-2,CASSPSNAGELFF,TGCGCCAGCAGCCCTTCTAACGCCGGGGAGCTGTTTTTT
-,TRBV7-8,-,TRBJ1-1,CASSLEVRTNTEAFF,TGTGCCAGCAGCTTAGAGGTCCGGACAAACACTGAAGCTTTCTTT
-,TRBV18,-,TRBJ1-1,CASSQGQNTEAFF,TGTGCCAGCTCCCAGGGACAGAACACTGAAGCTTTCTTT
-,TRBV7-3,-,TRBJ1-1,CASSLMGGLNTEAFF,TGTGCCAGCAGCTTAATGGGGGGGCTGAACACTGAAGCTTTCTTT
-,TRBV5-1,TRBD1,TRBJ1-2,CASSLTGDNYGYTF,TGCGCCAGCAGCTTGACAGGGGATAATTATGGCTACACCTTC
once,TRBV30,-,TRBJ1-1,CAWSVQRALNTEAFF,TGTGCCTGGAGTGTACAGCGGGCACTGAACACTGAAGCTTTCTTT
-,TRBV27,-,TRBJ1-2,CASSLSQGGAYGYTF,TGTGCCAGCAGTTTATCCCAGGGAGGGGCTTATGGCTACACCTTC
-,TRBV7-8,TRBD1,TRBJ1-1,CASSPGQGSREAFF,TGTGCCAGCAGCCCGGGACAGGGCTCTAGGGAAGCTTTCTTT
-,TRBV7-3,TRBD2,TRBJ2-1,CASSLPGLANEQFF,TGTGCCAGCAGCTTACCGGGACTAGCTAATGAGCAGTTCTTC
-,TRBV19,TRBD2,TRBJ2-5,CASSISLAGAETQYF,TGTGCCAGTAGTATCTCGCTAGCGGGAGCAGAGACCCAGTACTTC
-,TRBV18,-,TRBJ2-3,CASSPGQSGWTDTQYF,TGTGCCAGCTCACCGGGTCAAAGCGGATGGACAGATACGCAGTATTTT
-,TRBV10-3,-,TRBJ1-3,CAISDPSVAGNTIYF,TGTGCCATCAGTGACCCTTCGGTGGCTGGAAACACCATATATTTT
-,TRBV18,TRBD1,TRBJ2-3,CASSPGTGEDTQYF,TGTGCCAGCTCACCGGGGACAGGAGAAGATACGCAGTATTTT
few,TRBV7-9,TRBD1,TRBJ1-4,CASIPGLPGGNEKLFF,TGTGCCAGCATCCCCGGTCTCCCAGGGGGAAATGAAAAACTGTTTTTT
-,TRBV7-2,-,TRBJ2-7,CASSLAGGYSYEQYF,TGTGCCAGCAGCTTAGCGGGCGGGTACTCCTACGAGCAGTACTTC
-,TRBV7-3,-,TRBJ2-7,CASSVGGSSYEQYF,TGTGCCAGCAGCGTTGGGGGCAGCTCCTACGAGCAGTACTTC
once,TRBV11-3,TRBD1,TRBJ2-2,CASSITPGTDNTGELFF,TGTGCCAGCAGCATCACCCCCGGGACAGACAACACCGGGGAGCTGTTTTTT
-,TRBV5-4,-,TRBJ2-7,CASSPSSGFYEQYF,TGTGCCAGCAGCCCGTCGAGCGGGTTTTACGAGCAGTACTTC
-,TRBV28,-,TRBJ1-1,CASSFPGVNTEAFF,TGTGCCAGCAGTTTCCCGGGGGTGAACACTGAAGCTTTCTTT
few,TRBV30,-,TRBJ1-1,CAWSVPFEAFF,TGTGCCTGGAGTGTTCCCTTTGAAGCTTTCTTT
-,TRBV27,TRBD2,TRBJ2-7,CASIRRGLAGGPYEQYF,TGTGCCAGCATCCGTAGGGGACTAGCGGGAGGCCCCTACGAGCAGTACTTC
-,TRBV5-1,-,TRBJ2-1,CASSLATGVHNEQFF,TGCGCCAGCAGCTTGGCCACGGGAGTCCACAATGAGCAGTTCTTC
-,TRBV10-3,TRBD1,TRBJ2-5,CAIRAGTGNETQYF,TGTGCCATCAGGGCCGGGACAGGGAACGAGACCCAGTACTTC
-,TRBV18,TRBD1,TRBJ1-1,CASSPFSGGGTEAFF,TGTGCCAGCTCACCATTCTCAGGGGGCGGCACTGAAGCTTTCTTT
-,TRBV2,TRBD1,TRBJ1-5,CASSGDSYSNQPQHF,TGTGCCAGCAGTGGGGACAGTTATAGCAATCAGCCCCAGCATTTT
-,TRBV4-2,TRBD2,TRBJ2-1,CASSSRSGRYNNEQFF,TGTGCCAGCAGCAGCCGTAGCGGGAGGTATAACAATGAGCAGTTCTTC
-,TRBV7-9,TRBD1,TRBJ2-1,CASSSPRGLGYNEQFF,TGTGCCAGCAGCTCCCCAAGGGGGCTAGGGTACAATGAGCAGTTCTTC
once,TRBV10-3,-,TRBJ2-1,CATRTGSEGEQFF,TGTGCCACTAGGACGGGGTCAGAGGGTGAGCAGTTCTTC
-,TRBV5-4,-,TRBJ2-2,CASRGGDRLNTGELFF,TGTGCCAGCAGGGGGGGGGACAGGCTGAACACCGGGGAGCTGTTTTTT
-,TRBV10-1,TRBD2,TRBJ2-7,CASSVGTSGMGEQYF,TGCGCCAGCAGTGTCGGGACTAGCGGGATGGGGGAGCAGTACTTC
once,TRBV28,TRBD2,TRBJ2-1,CASRPGTSAYNEQFF,TGTGCCAGCAGACCCGGGACTAGCGCCTACAATGAGCAGTTCTTC
-,TRBV10-3,-,TRBJ2-1,CAIISESYNEQFF,TGTGCCATCATTTCTGAGTCCTACAATGAGCAGTTCTTC
-,TRBV18,-,TRBJ1-4,CASSSSSAGIATNEKLFF,TGTGCCAGCTCAAGTTCCTCGGCAGGGATTGCAACTAATGAAAAACTGTTTTTT
-,TRBV28,-,TRBJ1-2,CASSLGMGWDYGYTF,TGTGCCAGCAGCCTCGGGATGGGTTGGGACTATGGCTACACCTTC
-,TRBV7-2,-,TRBJ2-2,CASSFSNTGELFF,TGTGCCAGCAGCTTCTCGAACACCGGGGAGCTGTTTTTT
-,TRBV12-1,-,TRBJ2-1,CASSPRTGGISNEQFF,TGTGCCAGCAGCCCTCGGACAGGGGGCATTTCCAATGAGCAGTTCTTC
-,TRBV5-1,TRBD2,TRBJ2-3,CASRGGSASTDTQYF,TGCGCCAGCAGGGGCGGGAGCGCTAGCACAGATACGCAGTATTTT
-,TRBV9,TRBD2,TRBJ2-1,CASSVSGLAGNEQFF,TGTGCCAGCAGCGTATCCGGACTAGCGGGGAATGAGCAGTTCTTC
few,TRBV6-5,-,TRBJ1-1,CASSYSRHAEAFF,TGTGCCAGCAGTTACTCGAGGCACGCTGAAGCTTTCTTT
few,TRBV19,TRBD1,TRBJ1-5,CASLGDRGGQPQHF,TGTGCCAGTTTGGGTGACAGGGGAGGTCAGCCCCAGCATTTT